This entry lists 17 T cell receptor beta chains sequenced from one sample in a study of shared clonotypes between healthy human individuals (TCRdb year 2020). The protocol used for the library was the immunoSEQ multiplex PCR assay. What TCRdb holds here is the immuneACCESS table cut down to in-frame rearrangements. Part of the clones is not present; checked against another copy, under half of the missing clones reflect an unresolved V gene, and the others are unexplained. The sample contains 500,000 to 550,000 clones, roughly 95% of them found a single time. The top ten clones comprise about 0.06% of the sample. Sequenced: naive CD4+ T cells sorted from blood. Read against the paper, the sample's cell subset or site label means: CD45RA+ positively selected. The receptors originated from a woman aged 25 to 45 in good health.

V gene TRBV9 combines with J gene TRBJ2-7, with D uncertain. This CDR3 contains 14 residues. From germline, CDR1 is SGDLS and CDR2 YYNGEE. Trimming removed 0 bases from V and 3 bases from J, with 10 bases in between. The CDR3, as DNA: TGTGCCAGCAGCGTAGACTATAGTGGCTACGAGCAGTACTTC. This codes for CASSVDYSGYEQYF.

The chain recombines TRBV27 with TRBJ2-5, with D perhaps matching TRBD1 or TRBD2 (6 bases each). Per the germline V gene, CDR1 is MNHEY and CDR2 is SMNVEV (reference sequence). The V and J ends lost 0 bases and 5 bases respectively, with 13 bases between them. CDR3 size: 15 residues. The CDR3 bases are TGTGCCAGCAGTTTATCGGGGGCGGGGTGGGAGACCCAGTACTTC. It specifies CASSLSGAGWETQYF.

J is TRBJ2-7 and V is TRBV11-2, with D maybe TRBD2 (5 bases). The CDR3 runs 15 residues. V was trimmed by 4 bases and J by 5 bases, leaving 18 bases between them. Germline values: CDR1 SGHAT, CDR2 FQNNGV. DNA for the CDR3: TGTGCCAGCAGCTCGGACTCCGGATCAAGCCACGAGCAGTACTTC. This sequence encodes CASSSDSGSSHEQYF.

In the case of this clone: This CDR3 is also generated by other DNA sequences in the sample. The chain uses TRBV4-1 and TRBJ2-2, with 12 bases that match TRBD2. The CDR3 loop spans 19 amino acids. Trimming cost V 1 base and J 0 bases; bases outside gene matches: 6. Germline V CDR1 and CDR2: MGHRA, YSYEKL. This CDR3 is CASSQATSGRTANTGELFF. The CDR3 DNA sequence: TGCGCCAGCAGCCAAGCAACTAGCGGGAGGACAGCGAACACCGGGGAGCTGTTTTTT.

The chain combines TRBV18 with TRBJ1-1; D not resolved. Germline-derived CDR1 and CDR2 are KGHSH and LQKENI. With 2 bases removed from V and 6 bases from J, the gap between germline ends came to 10 bases. This CDR3 is built from 13 residues. DNA of the CDR3: TGTGCCAGCTCACCAAGCGGGTACGCTGAAGCTTTCTTT. Translation gives CASSPSGYAEAFF.

V usage is TRBV19 and J usage is TRBJ2-7; TRBD1 matches at 8 bases. J was trimmed by 1 base and V by 3 bases; bases with no gene match: 2. Per the germline V gene, CDR1 is LNHDA and CDR2 is SQIVND (reference sequence). There are 14 residues in the CDR3. For the CDR3, the DNA is TGTGCCAGTAGTATCCGGGACAGGTCCTACGAGCAGTACTTC. Translating it yields CASSIRDRSYEQYF.

The J gene is TRBJ2-1, the V gene TRBV5-4; a weak D match, TRBD1 (5 bases). Germline CDR1 reads SGHNT; CDR2 reads YYREEE (reference sequence). Trimming pared 5 bases from V and 8 bases from J, leaving 14 bases between. The CDR3 length is 13 residues. This CDR3 reads CASSPKGLDEQFF. The CDR3 coding sequence is TGTGCCAGCAGTCCCAAGGGGTTGGATGAGCAGTTCTTC.

The chain combines TRBV5-1 with TRBJ2-1, with 8 bases lining up with TRBD2. The trim removed 2 bases at V and 3 bases at J, leaving 7 bases unmatched. This CDR3 region has 16 residues. Germline lookup yields CDR1 SGHRS and CDR2 YFSETQ. The CDR3 protein is CASSFGAGGNYNEQFF. As DNA, the CDR3 is TGCGCCAGCAGCTTCGGCGCGGGGGGAAACTACAATGAGCAGTTCTTC.

The genes are TRBV28 and TRBJ2-5, with 8 bases aligning to TRBD1. CDR1 MDHEN and CDR2 SYDVKM come from the germline V gene. With V trimmed by 5 bases and J by 5 bases, 7 bases remained unmatched. The CDR3 covers 14 residues. CDR3 residues: CASSPWTGTETQYF. The CDR3 nucleotides read TGTGCCAGCAGTCCCTGGACAGGGACGGAGACCCAGTACTTC.

V gene TRBV7-3 combines with J gene TRBJ1-2; D is unclear. This CDR3 has 14 amino acids. V dropped 2 bases and J dropped 2 bases, with 9 bases sitting between them. Germline V gene data show CDR1 as SGHTA and CDR2 as FQGTGA. The CDR3 DNA is TGTGCCAGCAGCTTAGAGCGGAGCAACTATGGCTACACCTTC. It yields the protein CASSLERSNYGYTF.

This chain uses TRBV5-8 with TRBJ2-3, with D maybe TRBD1 (5 bases). CDR3 size: 16 residues. Germline V gene data show CDR1 as SGHTS and CDR2 as YDEGEE. Trimming removed 3 bases at V and 4 bases at J, with 18 bases between. CDR3 amino acids: CASSSRGPRAADTQYF. The DNA for the CDR3 is TGTGCCAGCAGCTCCCGTGGGCCCAGGGCGGCAGATACGCAGTATTTT.

This CDR3 is CASRLRSGNTIYF. The CDR3 DNA reads as TGTGCCAGCAGGCTCAGATCTGGAAACACCATATATTTT. The chain couples TRBV11-2 to TRBJ1-3; D is unclear. V was pared by 6 bases and J by 1 base, with 7 bases between. Germline V gene sequence: CDR1 SGHAT, CDR2 FQNNGV. CDR3 length equals 13 residues.

V usage is TRBV6-1 and J usage is TRBJ2-2; D remains ambiguous. With 2 bases removed from V and 6 bases from J, the gap between germline ends came to 10 bases. There are 14 residues in the CDR3. Germline loops: CDR1 MNHNS, CDR2 SASEGT. CDR3 nucleotide sequence: TGTGCCAGCAGTGAACCCCATGGGGCCGGGGAGCTGTTTTTT. This translates into CASSEPHGAGELFF.

This rearrangement joins TRBV7-8 to TRBJ2-7, with 7 bases that match TRBD2. The V and J ends lost 4 bases and 3 bases, in that order; junction bases with no gene match: 6. There are 14 residues in the CDR3. In germline, CDR1 is SGHVS, CDR2 FQNEAQ. This CDR3 reads CASSSPGLGYEQYF. CDR3 coding DNA: TGTGCCAGCAGCTCCCCCGGACTAGGCTACGAGCAGTACTTC.

Remarks on this clone: The junction departs from germline at one end; a sequencing error may be responsible. The chain employs TRBV28 and TRBJ1-3; D remains ambiguous. This CDR3 comprises 14 residues. The germline CDR1 and CDR2 sequences are MDHEN and SYDVKM. The CDR3 coding sequence is TGTGCCAGCAGTTTAGGATACTCTGGAAGCACCATATATTTT. This sequence encodes CASSLGYSGSTIYF. The complete variable domain, with remaining parts taken from reference TRBV28 and TRBJ1-3, reads DVKVTQSSRYLVKRTGEKVFLECVQDMDHENMFWYRQDPGLGLRLIYFSYDVKMKEKGDIPEGYSVSREKKERFSLILESASTNQTSMYLCASSLGYSGSTIYFGEGSWLTVV.

As DNA, the CDR3 is TGTGCCAGCATTGGGACTAGCGGGAAGGGTGAGCAGTTCTTC. As protein: CASIGTSGKGEQFF. The V and J genes are TRBV2 and TRBJ2-1; 13 bases are shared with TRBD2. The germline V gene encodes CDR1 SNHLY and CDR2 FYNNEI. This CDR3 region has 14 residues. Trimming removed 7 bases from V and 9 bases from J; junction bases left unmatched: 6.

This CDR3 is CASSLARTVYNEQFF. In DNA, the CDR3 is TGCGCCAGCAGCTTGGCCCGAACGGTCTACAATGAGCAGTTCTTC. V is TRBV5-1 and J is TRBJ2-1, with D unresolved. V was cut by 0 bases and J by 3 bases, with 10 bases left in between. This CDR3 contains 15 residues. CDR1 and CDR2 from the germline V gene are SGHRS and YFSETQ.